A single sample gave rise to the 32 T cell receptor beta chains below, sequenced in a study of T cell responses to AZD1222 COVID-19 vaccine. Sequenced by immunoSEQ multiplex PCR; TCRdb stores in-frame clones only, minus some. The table includes about 200,000 clones, just over 90% detected once. The sequencing used peripheral blood, collected 28 days after the second AZD1222 dose. The receptors shown here come from an adult who received the AZD1222 COVID-19 vaccine.

This clone came up once. V and J are TRBV2 and TRBJ1-2; D ambiguous. The CDR3 runs 14 residues. V lost 6 bases and J 3 bases, leaving 14 bases between the germline ends. The germline CDR1 and CDR2 sequences are SNHLY and FYNNEI. CDR3 protein: CASRKPGRDYGYTF. CDR3 bases: TGTGCCAGCAGAAAGCCGGGTCGGGACTATGGCTACACCTTC.

The chain uses TRBV6-6 and TRBJ2-3, with 11 nucleotides matching TRBD2. The CDR3 extends over 19 amino acids. Germline CDR1 is MNHNY and CDR2 is SVGAGI (reference sequence). V lost 6 bases and J lost 1; bases outside the gene matches: 15. The CDR3 sequence: CASSSTGLAAAVRTDTQYF. The CDR3 bases are TGTGCCAGCAGCTCTACGGGACTAGCGGCCGCTGTGCGCACAGATACGCAGTATTTT.

The chain employs TRBV5-1 and TRBJ2-3; D remains ambiguous. The CDR3 runs 15 residues. Germline loops: CDR1 SGHRS, CDR2 YFSETQ. Trimming removed 7 bases from V and 4 bases from J, with 19 bases in between. CDR3 nucleotide sequence: TGCGCCAGCTCCGAGCCCGGGCACCTGGCAGATACGCAGTATTTT. This codes for CASSEPGHLADTQYF.

Comment on this clone: A read error may account for a junction end that differs from germline. V gene TRBV6-2 or TRBV6-3 combines with J gene TRBJ2-2, with 8 bases fitting TRBD2. Germline CDR1 is MNHEY and CDR2 is SVGEGT. There are 15 residues in the CDR3. The CDR3 DNA is TGTGCCAGCAGATACTCGGGACTAGACACCGGGGAGCTGTTTTTT. Amino acid sequence: CASRYSGLDTGELFF.

The gene calls are TRBV7-3 and TRBJ2-3; 14 positions agree with TRBD2. CDR1 SGHTA and CDR2 FQGTGA come from the germline V gene. The CDR3 covers 17 residues. The ends lost 4 bases at V and 1 base at J; junction bases unmatched: 4. The CDR3 loop is CASSYLGLAGGTDTQYF. The DNA of the CDR3 is TGTGCCAGCAGCTACCTGGGACTAGCGGGGGGCACAGATACGCAGTATTTT.

The gene calls are TRBV11-3 and TRBJ2-7; possible D gene TRBD1, 6 bases. CDR3 size: 15 residues. The V end was cut by 2 bases, the J end by 2 bases, with 13 bases between. CDR1 is SGHNT and CDR2 is YENEEA in the germline V gene. The CDR3 region is CASSLQGKGAYEQYF. The CDR3, as DNA: TGTGCCAGCAGCTTACAGGGGAAAGGGGCCTACGAGCAGTACTTC.

The CDR3 is CASSSGPGQGNEQYF. For the CDR3, the DNA is TGCGCCAGCAGCTCGGGTCCGGGACAGGGGAACGAGCAGTACTTC. The rearrangement uses TRBV5-1 and TRBJ2-7; 10 nucleotides align to TRBD1. This CDR3 contains 15 residues. V was clipped by 3 bases and J by 5 bases; unmatched bases: 8. Germline V gene lookup returns CDR1 SGHRS and CDR2 YFSETQ. Full variable domain (outside the CDR3, taken from reference TRBV5-1 and TRBJ2-7): KAGVTQTPRYLIKTRGQQVTLSCSPISGHRSVSWYQQTPGQGLQFLFEYFSETQRNKGNFPGRFSGRQFSNSRSEMNVSTLELGDSALYLCASSSGPGQGNEQYFGPGTRLTVT.

The chain couples TRBV18 to TRBJ1-4; D is undetermined. Germline V gene lookup returns CDR1 KGHSH and CDR2 LQKENI. The V and J ends lost 6 bases and 5 bases respectively, with 7 bases between them. This CDR3 has 12 amino acids. Written as DNA, the CDR3 is TGTGCCAGCTCTCCAGAGAATGAAAAACTGTTTTTT. This sequence encodes CASSPENEKLFF.

This chain connects TRBV5-1 to TRBJ1-1, with TRBD1 identical over 10 bases. J was trimmed by 11 bases and V by 0 bases; bases with no gene match: 7. CDR1 SGHRS and CDR2 YFSETQ come from the germline V gene. The CDR3 is made up of 14 amino acids. Here the CDR3 DNA reads TGCGCCAGCAGCTTGGGACAGGGGGCGACTCAGGCTTTCTTT. The encoded protein is CASSLGQGATQAFF.

This clone was seen only once. This sequence joins TRBV5-1 and TRBJ1-1; TRBD1 matches 7 bases. V gave up 0 bases and J gave up 5 bases; unmatched junction bases: 7. From germline, CDR1 is SGHRS and CDR2 YFSETQ. The length of the CDR3 is 15 residues. CDR3 sequence (DNA): TGCGCCAGCAGCTTGGGAGTACAGGGGCGGACTGAAGCTTTCTTT. It is translated as CASSLGVQGRTEAFF.

V and J are TRBV6-5 and TRBJ1-1; tentatively, D is TRBD1 (6 bases). This CDR3 is 15 amino acids long. The germline V gene encodes CDR1 MNHEY and CDR2 SVGAGI. V lost 6 bases, J lost 4 bases, and 18 bases lay in between. The CDR3 DNA reads as TGTGCCAGCAGCCTAGGGGGGGGGAGAGGCACTGAAGCTTTCTTT. Translated: CASSLGGGRGTEAFF.

The genes are TRBV28 and TRBJ2-7; 9 bases align to TRBD1. From germline, CDR1 is MDHEN and CDR2 SYDVKM. Germline trimming cut 5 bases from V and 3 bases from J; bases unmatched to any gene: 14. This CDR3 region has 17 residues. The CDR3 reads CASSQGQGRLFFYEQYF. Written as DNA, the CDR3 is TGTGCCAGCAGTCAGGGACAGGGCCGCCTGTTTTTCTACGAGCAGTACTTC.

The rearrangement joins TRBV23-1 to TRBJ1-5; D is unclear. TRBV23-1 is assigned to the ORF class and has an uncertain function. Trimming took off 4 bases at V and 7 bases at J, with 14 bases between the two ends. The CDR3 runs 14 residues. The DNA for the CDR3 is TGCGCCAGCAGTCTCAAGGGCAATGGCCAGCCCCAGCATTTT. Its protein is CASSLKGNGQPQHF.

V is TRBV6-2 or TRBV6-3 and J is TRBJ1-4, with D uncertain. Looked up from germline, CDR1 is MNHEY and CDR2 is SVGEGT. The length of the CDR3 is 13 residues. The V end was cut by 0 bases, the J end by 8 bases, with 7 bases between. CDR3 sequence: CASSYSWSEKLFF. As DNA, the CDR3 is TGTGCCAGCAGTTACTCGTGGAGCGAAAAACTGTTTTTT.

This clone was seen just once. This chain joins TRBV18 and TRBJ2-7; 8 nucleotides align to TRBD1. CDR1 is KGHSH, CDR2 LQKENI, per germline. J lost 3 bases, V lost 0 bases, and 4 bases had no gene match. This CDR3 is built from 15 residues. CDR3 amino acids: CASSPPDREDYEQYF. The DNA for the CDR3 is TGTGCCAGCTCACCACCGGACAGGGAGGACTACGAGCAGTACTTC.

This clone showed up just once. V gene TRBV5-4 combines with J gene TRBJ1-2, with 11 bases aligning to TRBD1. V lost 0 bases and J lost 8; bases outside the gene matches: 6. CDR3 size: 15 residues. In germline, CDR1 is SGHNT, CDR2 YYREEE (reference sequence). The CDR3 sequence: CASSLEGQGARGYTF. For the CDR3, the DNA is TGTGCCAGCAGCTTGGAAGGACAGGGGGCGCGAGGCTACACCTTC. Drawing the rest from reference TRBV5-4 and TRBJ1-2, the complete variable domain is ETGVTQSPTHLIKTRGQQVTLRCSSQSGHNTVSWYQQALGQGPQFIFQYYREEENGRGNFPPRFSGLQFPNYSSELNVNALELDDSALYLCASSLEGQGARGYTFGSGTRLTVV.

Here the CDR3 reads CASSSRGLAGAASYEQYF. The CDR3, as DNA: TGTGCCAGCAGCTCTCGGGGCTTGGCGGGAGCTGCCTCCTACGAGCAGTACTTC. V gene TRBV7-9 combines with J gene TRBJ2-7; 7 bases line up with TRBD2. The CDR3 has 18 amino acids. In germline, CDR1 is SEHNR, CDR2 FQNEAQ (reference sequence). V lost 4 bases, J lost 0 bases, and 15 bases stayed unmatched.

The chain combines TRBV29-1 with TRBJ2-7, with 7 positions matching TRBD1. This CDR3 is built from 13 residues. Per germline, CDR1 SQVTM and CDR2 ANQGSEA. V dropped 7 bases and J dropped 3; count of bases not matched to a gene: 9. The CDR3 sequence: CSGWTGDSYEQYF. CDR3 nucleotide sequence: TGCAGCGGGTGGACAGGTGACAGCTACGAGCAGTACTTC.

The chain recombines TRBV12-3 or TRBV12-4 with TRBJ2-1, with 7 bases identical to TRBD2. The CDR3 extends over 13 amino acids. After removal of 5 bases from V and 14 bases from J, the junction contained 12 bases not matched to a gene. DNA of the CDR3: TGTGCCAGCAGTGCAGCGGGACTCCGAACGGAGTTCTTC. It translates to CASSAAGLRTEFF.

The genes are TRBV7-9 and TRBJ1-2, with TRBD1 as a possible D gene (5 bases). The CDR3 sequence is 14 residues long. V dropped 3 bases and J dropped 2 bases, with 10 bases sitting between them. Per the germline V gene, CDR1 is SEHNR and CDR2 is FQNEAQ (reference sequence). The CDR3, as DNA: TGTGCCAGCAGCTTGCCGGGACCGAACTATGGCTACACCTTC. The encoded protein is CASSLPGPNYGYTF.

This clone was seen a handful of times. This chain uses TRBV25-1 with TRBJ1-2, with D maybe TRBD1 (5 bases). The CDR3 sequence is 14 residues long. Germline values: CDR1 MGHDK, CDR2 SYGVNS. V lost 0 bases and J lost 5, with 10 bases in between. In nucleotides, the CDR3 is TGTGCCAGCAGTGAATATCCGGACAAGTATGGCTACACCTTC. Translated: CASSEYPDKYGYTF.

J is TRBJ2-1 and V is TRBV7-9; a weak D match, TRBD2 (5 bases). The V and J ends lost 1 base and 3 bases respectively, with 7 bases between them. The CDR3 runs 14 residues. The germline gives CDR1 SEHNR, CDR2 FQNEAQ (reference sequence). CDR3 sequence: CASSLGRVYNEQFF. CDR3 DNA: TGTGCCAGCAGCTTAGGGCGGGTCTACAATGAGCAGTTCTTC.

The CDR3 sequence: CASSEAPPHRGFYPVRPENEQFF. CDR3 DNA sequence: TGTGCCAGCAGTGAAGCTCCTCCCCACAGGGGTTTCTATCCGGTGAGGCCCGAGAATGAGCAGTTCTTC. The J gene is TRBJ2-1, the V gene TRBV2, with TRBD1 matching over 7 bases. The junction had 30 bases not matched to a gene; V was cut back by 0 bases and J by 7 bases. The CDR3 consists of 23 residues. CDR1 is SNHLY and CDR2 is FYNNEI in the germline V gene.

The chain joins TRBV28 to TRBJ1-2; 9 positions agree with TRBD1. Trimming cost V 6 bases and J 4 bases; bases outside gene matches: 6. Germline CDR1 is MDHEN and CDR2 is SYDVKM. The CDR3 is 14 residues long. The CDR3 DNA sequence: TGTGCCAGCAGCCCCCGGGACAGGGTCTATGGCTACACCTTC. Its protein is CASSPRDRVYGYTF.

The chain employs TRBV12-2 and TRBJ1-5. TRBV12-2 is a documented pseudogene. This CDR3 has 15 residues. Here the CDR3 reads CASRPLSYSNQPQHF. CDR3 sequence (DNA): TGTGCAAGTCGCCCATTAAGCTATAGCAATCAGCCCCAGCATTTT.

The rearrangement links TRBV6-2 or TRBV6-3 to TRBJ2-3; no reliable D call. The CDR3 covers 15 residues. In germline, CDR1 is MNHEY, CDR2 SVGEGT. The V end lost 4 bases, the J end lost 2 bases, and 13 bases lay between the germline ends. The CDR3 protein is CASSFSRLYTDTQYF. CDR3 bases: TGTGCCAGCAGTTTTTCGCGACTTTACACAGATACGCAGTATTTT.

The gene calls are TRBV5-6 and TRBJ1-4; D call uncertain. The germline V gene has CDR1 SGHDT and CDR2 YYEEEE. The CDR3 has 16 amino acids. Trimming cost V 0 bases and J 5 bases, with 14 bases left between them. The CDR3 bases are TGTGCCAGCAGCTTGGGGTGGGGTGGAACAAATGAAAAACTGTTTTTT. It specifies CASSLGWGGTNEKLFF.

The chain carries TRBV15 and TRBJ2-2, with D possibly being TRBD1 (5 bases). Between the trimmed V and J ends, which lost 1 base and 7 bases, there was a span of 10 bases. The CDR3 consists of 14 residues. Germline V gene lookup returns CDR1 LNHNV and CDR2 YYDKDF (reference sequence). The CDR3 loop is CATSRVRAIGELFF. CDR3 nucleotides: TGTGCCACCAGCAGAGTCAGGGCTATCGGGGAGCTGTTTTTT.

The chain recombines TRBV4-1 with TRBJ2-1; tentatively, D is TRBD1 (6 bases). The CDR3 has 16 residues. V was trimmed by 0 bases and J by 7 bases, leaving 16 bases between them. The germline CDR1 and CDR2 sequences are MGHRA and YSYEKL. CDR3 DNA sequence: TGCGCCAGCAGCCAAGACCAGGGGCCAAACACAAATGAGCAGTTCTTC. This sequence encodes CASSQDQGPNTNEQFF.

The CDR3 spells CSVEGRAGGEGTEAFF. The CDR3, as DNA: TGCAGCGTTGAAGGGAGAGCAGGGGGCGAAGGCACTGAAGCTTTCTTT. This rearrangement joins TRBV29-1 to TRBJ1-1; 8 nucleotides line up with TRBD1. Germline V gene sequence: CDR1 SQVTM, CDR2 ANQGSEA. CDR3 length: 16 amino acids. With 1 base clipped from V and 4 bases from J, the junction kept 11 bases outside the gene matches.

The chain uses TRBV19 and TRBJ2-7; 7 positions match TRBD2. The germline gives CDR1 LNHDA, CDR2 SQIVND (reference sequence). V trimming: 1 base; J trimming: 2 bases; junction bases outside the gene matches: 5. The CDR3 length is 15 residues. In DNA form, the CDR3 reads TGTGCCAGTAGTATAGGGGAGGGGCCCACCTACGAGCAGTACTTC. Amino acids: CASSIGEGPTYEQYF.

This chain joins TRBV25-1 and TRBJ2-5, with D perhaps TRBD1 (5 bases). Germline CDR1 is MGHDK and CDR2 is SYGVNS. V was cut by 4 bases and J by 1 base, with 10 bases left in between. The CDR3 is 14 amino acids. The CDR3 sequence: CASSGGRSQETQYF. The CDR3 bases are TGTGCCAGCAGTGGGGGCAGGAGCCAAGAGACCCAGTACTTC.